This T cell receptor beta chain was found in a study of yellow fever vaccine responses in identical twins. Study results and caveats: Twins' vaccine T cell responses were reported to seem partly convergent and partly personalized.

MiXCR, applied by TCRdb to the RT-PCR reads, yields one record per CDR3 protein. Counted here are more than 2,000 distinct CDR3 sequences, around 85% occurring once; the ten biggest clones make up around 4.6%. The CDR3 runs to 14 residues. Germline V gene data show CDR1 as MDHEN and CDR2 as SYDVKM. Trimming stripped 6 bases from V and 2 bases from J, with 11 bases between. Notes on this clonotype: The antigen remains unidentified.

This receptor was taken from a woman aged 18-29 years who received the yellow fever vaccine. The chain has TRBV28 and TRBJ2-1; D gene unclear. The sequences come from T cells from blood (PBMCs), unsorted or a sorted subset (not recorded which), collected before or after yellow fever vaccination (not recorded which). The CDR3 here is CASRLKAPYNEQFF. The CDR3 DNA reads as TGTGCCAGCAGACTGAAGGCCCCCTACAATGAGCAGTTCTTC.